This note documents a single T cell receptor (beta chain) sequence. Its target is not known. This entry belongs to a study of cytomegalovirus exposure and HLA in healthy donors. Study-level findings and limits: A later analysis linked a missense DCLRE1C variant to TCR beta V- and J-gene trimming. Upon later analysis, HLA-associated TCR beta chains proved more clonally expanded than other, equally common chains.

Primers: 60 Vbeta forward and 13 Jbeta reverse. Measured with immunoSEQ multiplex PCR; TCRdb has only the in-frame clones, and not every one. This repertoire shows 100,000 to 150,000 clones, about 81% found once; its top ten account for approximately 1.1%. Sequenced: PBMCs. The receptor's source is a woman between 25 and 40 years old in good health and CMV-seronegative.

The CDR3 sequence: CASSGPGNNEQFF. DNA for the CDR3: TGTGCCAGCAGCGGCCCAGGGAACAATGAGCAGTTCTTC. V usage is TRBV9 and J usage is TRBJ2-1; D possibly corresponds to TRBD1 (5 bases). V was trimmed by 3 bases and J by 5 bases, leaving 9 bases between them. Germline V gene sequence: CDR1 SGDLS, CDR2 YYNGEE. The CDR3 runs to 13 residues.